One T cell receptor beta chain is described in this entry. Its recognized antigen is unknown. Base qualities are missing; no much larger clone stands one base away. Healthy HIV-negative adults with no recently reported acute infections or vaccinations were included as donors. Every donor was a Caucasian adult residing in Nashville, Tennessee, USA. CD4+ T cells were enriched by magnetic negative selection, after which naive cells were positively selected on CD45RA and the negative fraction was taken as the memory subset. After blood collection by leukapheresis, PBMCs were isolated using Ficoll-Histopaque density gradient centrifugation and then cryopreserved in the vapor phase of liquid nitrogen. Purity and quantity of every magnetically sorted T cell population were checked by analytical flow cytometry. From each sorted fraction, genomic DNA was isolated and quantified by UV absorbance on a Nanodrop 2000c.

The data originate from a study of shared clonotypes between healthy human individuals (dated by TCRdb to the early 2020s). In the study overall: A couple of women and a few men aged 18 to 49 years were included in the cohort. For each donor, CD4 naive and CD4 memory were each given three plates, CD8 naive was given two plates, and CD8 memory was given one plate. Libraries were prepared and TCR repertoires were sequenced by different laboratories using diverse techniques, in order to increase sequencing depth and limit assay-specific biases. Per donor, leukapheresis produced somewhere between about 0.85 and 8.9 billion PBMCs. The study deeply sequenced blood TCR repertoires of about 5 healthy adults to estimate repertoire size and the extent of clonotype sharing between individuals.

What the work shows at the level of the full study, not this receptor alone: Estimated clonotype richness was generally larger for naive than for memory subsets. Sampling was restricted to blood, and TCR repertoires in tissues likely differ from the TCR repertoires found in blood. Roughly 5.2% of naive CD4, roughly 3.6% of naive CD8, roughly 2.4% of memory CD4, and about 0.4% of memory CD8 clonotypes were shared across several donors. Because the study included only a small number of donors, the genetic and exposure-history diversity represented was limited. Rarefaction of sorted-subset datasets indicated incomplete sequencing despite the large sequencing depth. Pairwise subsampling indicated that sequencing depth was expected to affect the degree of clonotype sharing among donors. Compared with non-shared clonotypes, clonotypes shared by all four sorted-subset donors had higher generation probabilities.

TCR CDR3 regions were amplified from genomic DNA by multiplex PCR using the deep immunoSEQ assay. Genomic DNA extracted from each cell subset was distributed evenly over all wells of several immunoSEQ 96-well plates, and each plate served as one replicate. For sorted subsets, each replicate PCR was loaded with 200 ng genomic DNA, equivalent to 30,000 or so T cell genomes. Purified libraries were quantified with a Qubit 3.0 fluorometer, sized on a Bioanalyzer 2100, and re-quantified with the KAPA Library Quantification kit. Every immunoSEQ 96-well plate was sequenced on a separate single-read 150-cycle Illumina NextSeq 550 flow cell. In the source study's methods: Because only junctional sequences without quality scores were contained in the immunoSEQ output, filtering matching that applied to full-length reads could not be performed. Sequences were annotated with PyIR, a Python wrapper for IgBLAST v1.9, using IMGT germline references to assign V/J genes and CDR3. Any read was removed if the V/J assignment was weak (E-value above 1e-6), the CDR3 was missing, or the read contained stop codons, out-of-frame junctions, or ambiguous translated residues. V3J clonotypes were defined by identical inferred V gene, J gene, and CDR3 amino acid sequence. Percentage overlap between repertoires was calculated by dividing the number of shared unique clonotypes by the size of the smaller repertoire. Three approaches were used to assess repertoire richness: RTK rarefaction, the Chao1 estimator, and Recon v2.1 estimates of unobserved clonotypes. Generation probabilities for all TCRbeta clonotypes obtained by the gDNA method from a few donors were computed using OLGA. Imported from immuneACCESS, the table was reduced by TCRdb to in-frame sequences with V and J called. These copies leave out some clones; in studies compared against another copy, an unresolved V gene accounts for under half, and the cause of the remainder is not known. V and J calls and clone size come straight from that table; D and trimming were deduced from the DNA. The sample data list a few million clones, and approximately 94% of these were observed just once. The ten largest clones take up 0.11% to 0.15% of the sample.

From a lookup of the germline V gene, CDR1 and CDR2 are MNHEY and SVGAGI. The germline V end is reduced by 7 bases and the J end by 5 bases; junction bases left unmatched: 7. Measured from the cysteine to the phenylalanine, the CDR3 is 13 residues long. Left in the record is the CDR3 DNA by itself, 39 bases read in frame from the first base. The chain links TRBV6-5 with TRBJ1-1; 7 nucleotides in the junction match TRBD1. The sample comprised naive CD4+ T cells sorted from blood. The cell subset or site label on this specimen signifies: CD45RA+ positively selected. This TCR derives from a man between 18 and 29 years old in good health. The CDR3 protein is CASTFRQGTEAFF. The bases are TGTGCCAGCACTTTTAGACAGGGTACTGAAGCTTTCTTT.